This record covers a single T cell receptor (beta chain). This clonotype was counted between two and nine times. Its antigen is currently not known. No quality values exist for individual bases; no much larger clone is one base distant. Spanning cysteine to phenylalanine, the CDR3 consists of 17 amino acids. The CDR3 DNA has 51 bases and is translated from base 1. The V end gives up 7 bases and the J end 0 bases, leaving 7 bases in the junction not matched to a gene. The germline V gene encodes CDR1 SNHLY and CDR2 FYNNEI. This specimen comes from a study of blood T cells in healthy people across ages (dated by TCRdb to the mid-2010s). About the study as a whole: In model experiments, template switching captured roughly one uniquely barcoded TCR beta cDNA molecule for every two T cells. To track age-related changes in TCR beta repertoire diversity, the study relied on deep sequencing normalized with unique cDNA molecular identifiers. The donors were divided into four age groups: young (average about 15 years), middle-aged (approximately 39), aged (about 61) and long-lived (about 79). For two donors (one aged 18 to 30 and one aged 80 or older), the study analyzed two additional independent replicas of 1 million unique cDNA reads from the same blood draw.

The donors were roughly 39 Caucasian individuals from Russia, aged roughly 6 to 100 years, who were systemically healthy. Each donor gave around 9.9 milliliters of peripheral blood, collected into EDTA-treated Vacutainer tubes. Ficoll-Paque density-gradient centrifugation was used to isolate PBMCs, with at least 7 million obtained per sample. Total RNA was extracted from PBMCs with Trizol reagent, with at least 6 micrograms obtained per sample. For every donor, flow cytometry on a PBMC aliquot measured the percentage of naive CD45RAhigh/CD27high T cells. The library was made by 5' RACE. The sample was run on an Illumina HiSeq 2500. A second PCR of about 6 to 12 cycles was performed with a sample-barcoded 5' primer and a J-beta primer mix. A unique molecular identifier was introduced onto each TCR beta cDNA molecule by a template-switch 5' adaptor carrying 12 random nucleotides. Each sample yielded at least 2.5 million CDR3-containing paired-end reads. All of the RNA was converted into first-strand cDNA using the Mint cDNA synthesis kit, with a TRBC-specific oligonucleotide serving as the primer. All cDNA was treated with uracil-DNA glycosylase and then went through a first 18-cycle PCR with the universal primers M1SS and BC2_uni_R. The source study handled its data this way. Each sample was normalized by randomly selecting 1 million high-quality reads, each carrying a distinct molecular identifier. Reads sharing molecular identifiers were discarded rather than binned into consensus sequences. MiTCR, with a Q25 quality threshold and the strictest error-elimination algorithm, was used for CDR3 identification, clonotype clustering and error correction. A nonparametric unseen species model with Euler transformation was used to estimate a lower bound on total TCR beta diversity. Using fastp trimming at Q25 and MiXCR clonotype assembly, TCRdb reanalyzed the public sequencing data and kept in-frame beta chains. Rows matching on CDR3 protein sequence are summarized as one entry with the most common DNA and genes. These V and J calls derive from TCRdb rather than the authors' analysis. The sample table shows approximately 800,000 distinct CDR3 sequences, and 20% to 30% are seen once. The top ten constitute 3% of the sample.

Study-level results and caveats: Because the CMV infection status of the donors was unknown, age-related changes in expanded clonotypes may potentially have been confounded. Since profiling was done on bulk unsorted PBMCs, naive and antigen-experienced compartments could not be conclusively compared. Observed TCR beta diversity per million T cells fell roughly linearly with age, and a significant reduction was already apparent by age around 44. The percentage of naive T cells measured by flow cytometry correlated strongly with observed TCR beta diversity. Compared with the aged group, the long-lived group had more naive CD4+ T cells, fewer expanded clones and increased TCR diversity, a pattern suggesting age selection. Estimates of total diversity based on one million sequenced T cells were regarded as lower bounds and as underestimates.

The data also belong to a second study, concerning T cells of mothers and their children. The second publication reports: Nine systemically healthy Caucasian individuals served as donors, namely three mothers together with their six children. cDNA synthesis consumed the entire amount of extracted RNA, loaded at 1.5 ug RNA in each 15 ul reaction. Sample barcodes and 2-4 random nucleotides were added via the M1S primer in the second PCR. Over 8 million TCR beta CDR3 reads came from each mother, compared with about 3 million reads from each child. Thymic selection shapes the output of TCR recombination in a similar way in related and unrelated pairs, and inherited differences have a minor effect. Normalized repertoire overlap was always found to be slightly, but never significantly, higher in related mother-child pairs than in unrelated mother-child pairs. No persistent microchimeric T cell clones were detected, at a sensitivity of 90 to 100 clones per million clonotypes. In the study, deep NGS was used to compare the TCR beta repertoires of mothers and children, and features distinguishing related mother-child pairs from unrelated individuals were sought. On average, the children were roughly 12 +/- 4 years old, while the mothers were about 40 +/- 4 years old. Libraries were sequenced on Illumina HiSeq 2000 with 100+100 nt paired-end reads after adapter ligation with NEBNext reagents. Mother and child libraries were prepared a month apart and sequenced in separate runs to prevent cross-contamination. For each donor, between roughly 500,000 and 2,100,000 distinct TCR beta clonotypes were identified. Naive TCR beta clonotypes were estimated from low-frequency clonotypes matched to each donor's FACS-determined naive share, without sorting.

Here the chain combines TRBV2 and TRBJ2-3, and TRBD2 matches 13 of the central bases. The clonotype was recovered from a boy aged 5-17 years in good health. The sequenced material came from blood. The CDR3 corresponds to CASTETSGGSSTDTQYF. The DNA sequence reads TGTGCCAGCACGGAGACTAGCGGGGGGAGTAGCACAGATACGCAGTATTTT.